This T cell receptor (beta chain) was captured in a study of T cell changes during pregnancy in multiple sclerosis. The germline V and J ends were trimmed by 5 bases and 3 bases, with 16 bases remaining between them. Germline V gives CDR1 SGHAT, CDR2 FQNNGV. The CDR3 covers 16 residues. Clones were read by immunoSEQ multiplex PCR, and TCRdb kept only the in-frame ones, dropping some. The table lists 95,000 to 100,000 clones, more than 90% of them singletons. The V and J genes are TRBV11-2 and TRBJ2-2, with a weak D call TRBD2 (5 bases). The sequences come from peripheral blood, collected in the second trimester of pregnancy. This sequence originates from a female donor with multiple sclerosis, enrolled in a pregnancy study. CDR3 sequence (DNA): TGTGCCAGCAGCCGTCGGGGTAGGGCGGACACCGGGGAGCTGTTTTTT. This encodes CASSRRGRADTGELFF.